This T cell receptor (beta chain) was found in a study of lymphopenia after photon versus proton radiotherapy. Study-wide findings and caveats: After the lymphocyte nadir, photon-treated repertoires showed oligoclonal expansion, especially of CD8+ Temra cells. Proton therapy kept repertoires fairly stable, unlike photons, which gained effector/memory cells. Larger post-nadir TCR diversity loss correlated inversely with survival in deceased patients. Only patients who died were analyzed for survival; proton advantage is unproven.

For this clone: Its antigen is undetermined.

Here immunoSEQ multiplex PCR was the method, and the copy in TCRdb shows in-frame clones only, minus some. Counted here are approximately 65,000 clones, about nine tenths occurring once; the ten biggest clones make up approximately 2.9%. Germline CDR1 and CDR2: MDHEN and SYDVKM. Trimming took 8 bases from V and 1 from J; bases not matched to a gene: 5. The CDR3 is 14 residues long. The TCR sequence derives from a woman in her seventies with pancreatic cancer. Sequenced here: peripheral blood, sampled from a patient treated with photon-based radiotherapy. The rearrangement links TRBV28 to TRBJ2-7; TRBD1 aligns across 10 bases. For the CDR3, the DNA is TGTGCCAGCTCGGACAGGGGGACTTCCTACGAGCAGTACTTC. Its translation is CASSDRGTSYEQYF.